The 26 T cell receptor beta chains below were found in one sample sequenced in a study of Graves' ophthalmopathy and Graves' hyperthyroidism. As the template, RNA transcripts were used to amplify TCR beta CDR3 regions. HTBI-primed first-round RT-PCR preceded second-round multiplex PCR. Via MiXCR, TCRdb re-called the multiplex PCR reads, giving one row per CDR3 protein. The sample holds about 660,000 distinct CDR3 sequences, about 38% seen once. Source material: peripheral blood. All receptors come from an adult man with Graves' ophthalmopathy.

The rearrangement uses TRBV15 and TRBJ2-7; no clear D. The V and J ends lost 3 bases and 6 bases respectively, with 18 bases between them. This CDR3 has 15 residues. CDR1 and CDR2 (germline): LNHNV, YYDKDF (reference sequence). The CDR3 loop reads CATSSQTHPSTEQYF. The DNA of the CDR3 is TGTGCCACCAGCAGCCAAACACATCCGAGCACCGAGCAGTACTTC.

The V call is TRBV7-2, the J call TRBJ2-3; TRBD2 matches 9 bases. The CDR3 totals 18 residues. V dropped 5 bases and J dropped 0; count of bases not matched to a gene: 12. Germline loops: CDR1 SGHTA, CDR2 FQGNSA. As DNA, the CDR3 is TGTGCCAGCAGCGTTAGGCCCAAGCGGGGGGCTAGCACAGATACGCAGTATTTT. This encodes CASSVRPKRGASTDTQYF.

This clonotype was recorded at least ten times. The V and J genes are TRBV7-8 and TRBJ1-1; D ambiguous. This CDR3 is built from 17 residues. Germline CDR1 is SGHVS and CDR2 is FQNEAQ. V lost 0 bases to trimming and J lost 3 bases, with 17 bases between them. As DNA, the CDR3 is TGTGCCAGCAGCTTAGCGCGGGTCCTCCTAGAAGACACTGAAGCTTTCTTT. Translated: CASSLARVLLEDTEAFF.

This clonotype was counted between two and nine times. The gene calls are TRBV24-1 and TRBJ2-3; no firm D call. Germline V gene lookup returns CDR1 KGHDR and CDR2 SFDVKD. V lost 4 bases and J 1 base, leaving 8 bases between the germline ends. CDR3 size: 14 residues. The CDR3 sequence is CATSDPGRTDTQYF. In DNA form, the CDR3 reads TGTGCCACCAGTGACCCTGGACGCACAGATACGCAGTATTTT.

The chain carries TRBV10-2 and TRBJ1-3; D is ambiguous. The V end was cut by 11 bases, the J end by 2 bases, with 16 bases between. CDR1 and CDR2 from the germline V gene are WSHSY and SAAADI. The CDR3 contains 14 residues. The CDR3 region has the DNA TGCGCCGACAAGGCGGGGAGTGCTGGAAACACCATATATTTT. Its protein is CADKAGSAGNTIYF.

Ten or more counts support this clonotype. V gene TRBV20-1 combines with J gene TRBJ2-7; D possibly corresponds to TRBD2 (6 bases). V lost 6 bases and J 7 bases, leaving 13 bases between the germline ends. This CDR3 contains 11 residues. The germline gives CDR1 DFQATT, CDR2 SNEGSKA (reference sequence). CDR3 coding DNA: TGCAGTGCCCAGCGGGTGGGGGAGCAGTACTTC. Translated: CSAQRVGEQYF.

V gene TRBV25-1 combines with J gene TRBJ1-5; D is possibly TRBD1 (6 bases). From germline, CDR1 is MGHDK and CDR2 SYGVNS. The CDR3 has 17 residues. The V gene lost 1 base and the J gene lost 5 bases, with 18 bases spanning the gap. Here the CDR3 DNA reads TGTGCCAGCAGTGAATGGGAGGGGGTCCTAAAGCATCAGCCCCAGCATTTT. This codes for CASSEWEGVLKHQPQHF.

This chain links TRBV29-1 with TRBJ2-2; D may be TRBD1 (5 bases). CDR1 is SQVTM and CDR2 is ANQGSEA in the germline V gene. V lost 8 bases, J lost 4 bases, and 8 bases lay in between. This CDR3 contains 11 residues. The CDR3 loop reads CSSQGTGELFF. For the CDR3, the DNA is TGCAGCTCTCAGGGCACCGGGGAGCTGTTTTTT.

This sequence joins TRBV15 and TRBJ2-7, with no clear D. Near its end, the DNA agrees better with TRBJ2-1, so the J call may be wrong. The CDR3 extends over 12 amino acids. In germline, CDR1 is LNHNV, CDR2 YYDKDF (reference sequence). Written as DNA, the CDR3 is TGTGCCACCAGCAGAGGAGGAGATGAGCAGTTCTTC. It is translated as CATSRGGDEQFF.

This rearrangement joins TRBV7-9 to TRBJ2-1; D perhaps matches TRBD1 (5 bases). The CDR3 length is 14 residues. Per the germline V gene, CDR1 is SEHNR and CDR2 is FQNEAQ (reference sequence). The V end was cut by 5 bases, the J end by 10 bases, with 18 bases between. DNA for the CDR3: TGTGCCAGCAGCCACCTCAGACAGACCTACGAGCAGTTCTTC. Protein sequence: CASSHLRQTYEQFF. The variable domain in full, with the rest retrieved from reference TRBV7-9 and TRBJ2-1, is DTGVSQNPRHKITKRGQNVTFRCDPISEHNRLYWYRQTLGQGPEFLTYFQNEAQLEKSRLLSDRFSAERPKGSFSTLEIQRTEQGDSAMYLCASSHLRQTYEQFFGPGTRLTVL.

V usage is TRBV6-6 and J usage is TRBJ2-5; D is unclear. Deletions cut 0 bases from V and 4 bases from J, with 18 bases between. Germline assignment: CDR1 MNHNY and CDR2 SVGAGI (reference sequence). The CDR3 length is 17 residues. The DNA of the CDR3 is TGTGCCAGCAGTTACTCGCCGTATGAGCTGATAGGAGAGACCCAGTACTTC. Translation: CASSYSPYELIGETQYF.

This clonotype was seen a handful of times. The CDR3 bases are TGTGCCAGCAGCCAAGACGGTAACGTCGGGGAGCTGTTTTTT. This gives the protein CASSQDGNVGELFF. V and J are TRBV4-2 and TRBJ2-2, with no clear D. V lost 0 bases and J 7 bases, leaving 9 bases between the germline ends. This CDR3 is built from 14 residues. The germline CDR1 and CDR2 sequences are LGHNA and YNFKEQ.

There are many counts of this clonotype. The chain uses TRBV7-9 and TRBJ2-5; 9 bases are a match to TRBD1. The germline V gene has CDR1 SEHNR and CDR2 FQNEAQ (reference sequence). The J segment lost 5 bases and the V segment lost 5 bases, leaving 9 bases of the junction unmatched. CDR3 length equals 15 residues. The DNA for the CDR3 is TGTGCCAGCAGCAACTCGGGACAGGGAGGGGAGACCCAGTACTTC. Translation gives CASSNSGQGGETQYF.

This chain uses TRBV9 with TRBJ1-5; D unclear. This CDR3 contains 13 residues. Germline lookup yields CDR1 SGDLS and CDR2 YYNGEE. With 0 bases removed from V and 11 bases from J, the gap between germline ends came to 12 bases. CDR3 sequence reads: CASSVGVEETQHF. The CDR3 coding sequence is TGTGCCAGCAGCGTAGGGGTGGAGGAGACCCAGCATTTT. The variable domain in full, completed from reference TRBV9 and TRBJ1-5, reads DSGVTQTPKHLITATGQRVTLRCSPRSGDLSVYWYQQSLDQGLQFLIQYYNGEERAKGNILERFSAQQFPDLHSELNLSSLELGDSALYFCASSVGVEETQHFGDGTRLSIL.

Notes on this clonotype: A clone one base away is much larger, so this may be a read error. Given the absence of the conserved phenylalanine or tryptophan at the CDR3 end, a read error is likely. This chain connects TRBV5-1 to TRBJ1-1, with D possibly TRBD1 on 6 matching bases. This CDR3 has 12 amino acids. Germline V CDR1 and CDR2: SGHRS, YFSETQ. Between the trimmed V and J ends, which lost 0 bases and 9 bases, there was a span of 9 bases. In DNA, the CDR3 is TGCGCCAGCAGCTTGGGGACAGAAAAAGCTTTCTTG. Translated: CASSLGTEKAFL.

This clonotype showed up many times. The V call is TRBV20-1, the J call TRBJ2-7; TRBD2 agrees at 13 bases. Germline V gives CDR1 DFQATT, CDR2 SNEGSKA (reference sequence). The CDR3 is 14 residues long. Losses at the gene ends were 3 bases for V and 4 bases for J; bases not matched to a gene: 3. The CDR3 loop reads CSARGTSGKYEQYF. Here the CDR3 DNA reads TGCAGTGCTAGGGGGACTAGCGGGAAATACGAGCAGTACTTC.

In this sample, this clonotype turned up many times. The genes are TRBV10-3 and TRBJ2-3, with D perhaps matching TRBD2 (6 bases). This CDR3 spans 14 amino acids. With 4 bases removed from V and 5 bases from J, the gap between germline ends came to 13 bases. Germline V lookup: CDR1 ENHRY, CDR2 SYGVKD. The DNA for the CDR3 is TGTGCCATCAGTGCTGACCGGGGGAAAGATACGCAGTATTTT. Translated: CAISADRGKDTQYF.

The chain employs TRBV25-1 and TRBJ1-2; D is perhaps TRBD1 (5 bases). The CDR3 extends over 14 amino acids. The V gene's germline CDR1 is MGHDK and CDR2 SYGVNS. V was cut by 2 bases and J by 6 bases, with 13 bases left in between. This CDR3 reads CASSERGTYNGYTF. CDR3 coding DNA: TGTGCCAGCAGTGAACGGGGCACTTACAATGGCTACACCTTC.

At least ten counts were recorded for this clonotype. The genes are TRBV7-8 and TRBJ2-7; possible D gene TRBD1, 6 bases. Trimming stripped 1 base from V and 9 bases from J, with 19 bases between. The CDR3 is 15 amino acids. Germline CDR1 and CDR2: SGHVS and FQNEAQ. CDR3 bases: TGTGCCAGCAGCTTAGTAAGGGAAAACAGGGTGGGGCAGTACTTC. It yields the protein CASSLVRENRVGQYF.

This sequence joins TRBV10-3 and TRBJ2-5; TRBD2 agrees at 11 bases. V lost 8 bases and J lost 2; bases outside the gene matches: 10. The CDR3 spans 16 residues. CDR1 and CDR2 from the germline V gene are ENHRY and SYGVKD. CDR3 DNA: TGTGCCATCGGCCGGAGGGCTAGCGGGGGGCAAGAGACCCAGTACTTC. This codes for CAIGRRASGGQETQYF.

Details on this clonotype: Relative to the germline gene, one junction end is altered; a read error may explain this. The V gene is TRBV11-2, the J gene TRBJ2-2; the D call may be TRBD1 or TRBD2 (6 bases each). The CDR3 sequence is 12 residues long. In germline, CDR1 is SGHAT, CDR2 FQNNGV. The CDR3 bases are TGTGCCAGCAGCTTAGTGAGGGGGGAGCTGGTTTTT. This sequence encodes CASSLVRGELVF.

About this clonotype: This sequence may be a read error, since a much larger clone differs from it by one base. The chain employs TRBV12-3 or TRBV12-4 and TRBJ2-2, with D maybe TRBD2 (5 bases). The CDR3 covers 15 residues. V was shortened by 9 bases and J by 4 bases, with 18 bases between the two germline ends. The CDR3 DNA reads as TGTGCCAGTCAATGGAGGCCAGGATTCACCGGGGAGCTGTTTTTT. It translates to CASQWRPGFTGELFF.

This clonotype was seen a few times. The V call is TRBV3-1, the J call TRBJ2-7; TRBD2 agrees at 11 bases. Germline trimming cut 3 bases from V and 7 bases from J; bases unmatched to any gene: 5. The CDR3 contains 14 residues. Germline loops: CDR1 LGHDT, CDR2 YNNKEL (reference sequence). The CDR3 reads CASSHGTSGLEQYF. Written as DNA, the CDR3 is TGTGCCAGCAGCCACGGGACTAGCGGTCTGGAGCAGTACTTC.

CDR3 in DNA: TGTGCCATCAGTGATCCGGCGCCAGGACAAGGGGGAAAACTGTTTTTT. Residues: CAISDPAPGQGGKLFF. The chain carries TRBV10-3 and TRBJ1-4; perhaps TRBD1 as D (6 bases). The germline V gene has CDR1 ENHRY and CDR2 SYGVKD. The CDR3 consists of 16 residues. Trimming stripped 3 bases from V and 10 bases from J, with 21 bases between.

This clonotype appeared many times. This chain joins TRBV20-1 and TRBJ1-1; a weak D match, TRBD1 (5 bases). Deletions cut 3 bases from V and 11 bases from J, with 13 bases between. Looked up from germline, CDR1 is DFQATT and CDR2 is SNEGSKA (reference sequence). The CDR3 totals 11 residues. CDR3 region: CSAREGLAAFF. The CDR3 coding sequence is TGCAGTGCTAGGGAGGGACTTGCCGCTTTCTTT.

The CDR3 is CASSQGALGTPYYEQYF. The DNA for the CDR3 is TGCGCCAGCAGCCAAGGTGCCTTAGGGACACCCTACTACGAGCAGTACTTC. V gene TRBV4-1 combines with J gene TRBJ2-7, with a weak D call TRBD1 (6 bases). Trimming stripped 1 base from V and 3 bases from J, with 19 bases between. The CDR3 sequence is 17 residues long. CDR1 is MGHRA and CDR2 is YSYEKL in the germline V gene.